This TCR beta chain derives from a study of T cells in Graves' hyperthyroidism and ophthalmopathy. It was considered stable Graves' hyperthyroidism when ophthalmopathy did not progress within 18 months. The patients, who ranged from 18 to 65 in age, presented with newly diagnosed hyperthyroidism lasting under 2 months. This clonotype has just a few counts. Template material for amplifying TCR beta CDR3 regions consisted of RNA transcripts. Carried out on the TCR CDR3, a first-round RT-PCR used the HTBI primer set. TCRdb itself ran the multiplex PCR reads through MiXCR, one entry per CDR3 protein. Among over 700,000 distinct CDR3 sequences, roughly 40% were seen once, and the ten largest hold approximately 10%. Germline V gene lookup returns CDR1 MGHRA and CDR2 YSYEKL. The CDR3 runs to 15 residues. Trimming took off 3 bases at V and 3 bases at J, with 15 bases between the two ends.

The sequenced sample consisted of blood. The chain joins TRBV4-1 to TRBJ2-7; maybe TRBD2 (5 bases). This sequence was found in a man between 18 and 29 years old with Graves' hyperthyroidism. The CDR3 DNA reads TGCGCCAGCAGCCAGATGGACGGGAACAACTACGAGCAGTACTTC. Amino acid sequence: CASSQMDGNNYEQYF.